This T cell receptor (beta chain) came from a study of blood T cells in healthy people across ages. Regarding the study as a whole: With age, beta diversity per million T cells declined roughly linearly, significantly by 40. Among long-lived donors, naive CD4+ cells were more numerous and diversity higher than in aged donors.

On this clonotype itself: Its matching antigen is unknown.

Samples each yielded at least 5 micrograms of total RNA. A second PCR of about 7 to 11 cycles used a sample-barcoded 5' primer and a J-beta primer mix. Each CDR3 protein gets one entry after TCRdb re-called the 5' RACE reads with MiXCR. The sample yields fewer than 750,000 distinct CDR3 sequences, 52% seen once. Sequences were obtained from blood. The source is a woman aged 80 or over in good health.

This CDR3 is CASSYTMPRHLNTEAFF. The CDR3 coding sequence is TGTGCCAGCAGTTACACCATGCCGAGACACTTGAACACTGAAGCTTTCTTT. This chain uses TRBV6-5 with TRBJ1-1; D unresolved. The CDR3 runs 17 residues. Looked up from germline, CDR1 is MNHEY and CDR2 is SVGAGI. V lost 2 bases and J 0 bases, leaving 16 bases between the germline ends.